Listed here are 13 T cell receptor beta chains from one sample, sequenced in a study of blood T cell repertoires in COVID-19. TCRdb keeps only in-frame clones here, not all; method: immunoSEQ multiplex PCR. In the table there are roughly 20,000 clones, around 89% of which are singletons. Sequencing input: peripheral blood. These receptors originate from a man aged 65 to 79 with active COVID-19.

CDR3 residues: CASTKDRKEAFF. The CDR3, as DNA: TGTGCCAGCACCAAGGACAGGAAGGAAGCTTTCTTT. This sequence joins TRBV12-3 or TRBV12-4 and TRBJ1-1; TRBD1 agrees at 7 bases. V lost 7 bases, J lost 8 bases, and 7 bases stayed unmatched. This CDR3 has 12 amino acids.

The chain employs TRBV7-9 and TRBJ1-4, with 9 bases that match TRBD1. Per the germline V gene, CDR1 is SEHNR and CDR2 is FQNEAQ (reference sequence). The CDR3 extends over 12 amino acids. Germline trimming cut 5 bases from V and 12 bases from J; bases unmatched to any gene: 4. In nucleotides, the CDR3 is TGTGCCAGCAGCCCGGACAGGGGAGAACTGTTTTTT. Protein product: CASSPDRGELFF.

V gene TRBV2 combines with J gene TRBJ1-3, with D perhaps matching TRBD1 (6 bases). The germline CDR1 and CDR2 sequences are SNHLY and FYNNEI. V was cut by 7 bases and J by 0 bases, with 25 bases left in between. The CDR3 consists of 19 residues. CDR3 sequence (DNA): TGTGCCAGCACACCCCCACTCCGGGACACAGAAGGCTCTGGAAACACCATATATTTT. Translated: CASTPPLRDTEGSGNTIYF.

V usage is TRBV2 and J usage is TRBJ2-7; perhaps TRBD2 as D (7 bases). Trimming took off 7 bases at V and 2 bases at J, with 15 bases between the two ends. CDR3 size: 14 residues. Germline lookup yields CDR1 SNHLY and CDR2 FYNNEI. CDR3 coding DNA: TGTGCCAGCATGAGGGAGGGGGGGCCCTACGAGCAGTACTTC. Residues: CASMREGGPYEQYF.

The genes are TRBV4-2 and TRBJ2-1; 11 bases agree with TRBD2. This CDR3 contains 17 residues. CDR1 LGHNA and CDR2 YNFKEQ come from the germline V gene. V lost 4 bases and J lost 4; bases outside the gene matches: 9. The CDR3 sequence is CASSPSPTSGGYNEQFF. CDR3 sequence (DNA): TGTGCCAGCAGCCCTTCGCCCACTAGCGGGGGATACAATGAGCAGTTCTTC.

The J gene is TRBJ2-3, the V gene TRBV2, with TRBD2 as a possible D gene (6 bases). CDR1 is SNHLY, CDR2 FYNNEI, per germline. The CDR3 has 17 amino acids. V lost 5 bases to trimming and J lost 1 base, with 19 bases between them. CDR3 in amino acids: CASSSSLASARTDTQYF. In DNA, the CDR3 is TGTGCCAGCAGTTCCTCCTTGGCTAGCGCCCGCACAGATACGCAGTATTTT.

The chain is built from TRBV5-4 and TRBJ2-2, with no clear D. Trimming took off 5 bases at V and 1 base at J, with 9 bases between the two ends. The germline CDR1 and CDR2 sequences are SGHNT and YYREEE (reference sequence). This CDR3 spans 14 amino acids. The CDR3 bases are TGTGCCAGCAGGATAACACAGAACACCGGGGAGCTGTTTTTT. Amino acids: CASRITQNTGELFF.

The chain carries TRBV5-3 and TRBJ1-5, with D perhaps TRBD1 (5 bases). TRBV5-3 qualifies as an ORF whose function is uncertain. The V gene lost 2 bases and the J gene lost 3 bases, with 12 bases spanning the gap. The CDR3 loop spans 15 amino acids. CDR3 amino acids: CARSFKRQINQPQHF. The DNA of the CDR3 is TGTGCCAGAAGCTTCAAAAGACAGATCAATCAGCCCCAGCATTTT.

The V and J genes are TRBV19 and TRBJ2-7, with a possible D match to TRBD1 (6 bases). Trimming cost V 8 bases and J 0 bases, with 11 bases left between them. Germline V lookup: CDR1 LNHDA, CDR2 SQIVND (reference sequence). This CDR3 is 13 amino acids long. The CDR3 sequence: CASLDRSSYEQYF. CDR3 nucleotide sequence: TGTGCCAGTCTAGACAGGAGCTCCTACGAGCAGTACTTC.

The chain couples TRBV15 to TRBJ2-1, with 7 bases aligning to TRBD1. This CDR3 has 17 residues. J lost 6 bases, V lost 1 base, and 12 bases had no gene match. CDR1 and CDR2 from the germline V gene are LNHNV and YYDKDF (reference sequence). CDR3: CATSRARDRVVANEQFF. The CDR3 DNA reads TGTGCCACCAGCAGAGCCCGTGACAGGGTTGTTGCCAATGAGCAGTTCTTC.

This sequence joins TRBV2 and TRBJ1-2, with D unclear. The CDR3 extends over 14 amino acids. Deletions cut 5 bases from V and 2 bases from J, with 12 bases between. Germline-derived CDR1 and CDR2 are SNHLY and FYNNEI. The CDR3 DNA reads TGTGCCAGCAGTCTTTTACTAAGCAACTATGGCTACACCTTC. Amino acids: CASSLLLSNYGYTF.

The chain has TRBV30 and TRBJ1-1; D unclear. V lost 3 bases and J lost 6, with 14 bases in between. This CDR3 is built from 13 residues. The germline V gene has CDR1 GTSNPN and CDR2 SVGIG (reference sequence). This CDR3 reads CAWSRLLVAEAFF. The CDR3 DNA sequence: TGTGCCTGGAGCCGTCTATTGGTGGCTGAAGCTTTCTTT.

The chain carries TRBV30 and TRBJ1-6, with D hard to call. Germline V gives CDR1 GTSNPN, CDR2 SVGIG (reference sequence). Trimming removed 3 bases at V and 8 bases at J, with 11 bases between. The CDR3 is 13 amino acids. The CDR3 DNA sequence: TGTGCCTGGAGCCGCCGTTCGGATTCACCCCTCCACTTT. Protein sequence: CAWSRRSDSPLHF.